This entry is about one T cell receptor beta chain. TCR beta CDR3 sequences were amplified from RNA transcripts. HTBI primers drove first-round RT-PCR of the TCR CDR3. TCRdb reprocessed the multiplex PCR reads with MiXCR, giving one entry per CDR3 protein. The sample has some 570,000 distinct CDR3 sequences, approximately 15% seen once; the top ten hold approximately 6.4%. The sample is drawn from a study of T cells in Graves' hyperthyroidism and ophthalmopathy. Sequenced material: blood. This TCR came from a woman under 30 with Graves' ophthalmopathy.

The CDR3 loop is CSVAQGYGYTF. The DNA for the CDR3 is TGCAGCGTTGCGCAGGGCTATGGCTACACCTTC. V is TRBV29-1 and J is TRBJ1-2; D might be TRBD1 (5 bases). Germline values: CDR1 SQVTM, CDR2 ANQGSEA. The CDR3 spans 11 residues. Trimming cost V 4 bases and J 4 bases, with 7 bases left between them.